Following are 8 T cell receptor beta chains from one sample sequenced in a study of CD8 T cells in ankylosing spondylitis. TCRdb independently ran MiXCR on the 5' RACE reads; one entry per CDR3 protein. The sample contains about 240,000 distinct CDR3 sequences, 8.6% of which appear only once. The sample was blood, either unsorted or a sorted T cell fraction (not recorded which). These receptors all come from a male donor with ankylosing spondylitis or in good health (not recorded which).

In its sample, this clonotype was seen many times. The V call is TRBV29-1, the J call TRBJ2-2, with D tentatively TRBD1 (6 bases). The CDR3 contains 15 residues. Trimming took off 7 bases at V and 2 bases at J, with 17 bases between the two ends. Germline lookup yields CDR1 SQVTM and CDR2 ANQGSEA. The CDR3 DNA reads as TGCAGCGCCTCCCCGGGACACCTTAACACCGGGGAGCTGTTTTTT. Amino acids: CSASPGHLNTGELFF.

In this sample, this clonotype turned up many times. The genes are TRBV6-1 and TRBJ2-1; 10 bases agree with TRBD2. V dropped 10 bases and J dropped 6; count of bases not matched to a gene: 6. The CDR3 spans 13 residues. Germline CDR1 is MNHNS and CDR2 is SASEGT. CDR3 coding DNA: TGTGCCACCCGAGCGGGGGGGCTCAATGAGCAGTTCTTC. As protein: CATRAGGLNEQFF.

The V and J genes are TRBV14 and TRBJ2-7; no clear D. Germline lookup yields CDR1 SGHDN and CDR2 FVKESK. V lost 0 bases, J lost 0 bases, and 6 bases lay in between. The CDR3 length is 14 residues. CDR3 region: CASSQDGLSYEQYF. In nucleotides, the CDR3 is TGTGCCAGCAGCCAAGATGGCCTCTCCTACGAGCAGTACTTC. Drawing the rest from reference TRBV14 and TRBJ2-7, the complete variable domain is EAGVTQFPSHSVIEKGQTVTLRCDPISGHDNLYWYRRVMGKEIKFLLHFVKESKQDESGMPNNRFLAERTGGTYSTLKVQPAELEDSGVYFCASSQDGLSYEQYFGPGTRLTVT.

Ten or more counts support this clonotype. The rearrangement links TRBV24-1 to TRBJ2-2, with 7 bases that match TRBD1. Per the germline V gene, CDR1 is KGHDR and CDR2 is SFDVKD. Trimming at V came to 12 bases and at J to 0 bases, leaving 6 bases not matched to a gene. The CDR3 sequence is 14 residues long. The CDR3 protein is CAATGTANTGELFF. The CDR3 nucleotides read TGTGCCGCTACCGGGACAGCGAACACCGGGGAGCTGTTTTTT.

This clonotype was counted only a few times. J is TRBJ2-1 and V is TRBV5-1; D is possibly TRBD2 (6 bases). The V end was cut by 2 bases, the J end by 5 bases, with 14 bases between. The CDR3 covers 15 residues. Germline-derived CDR1 and CDR2 are SGHRS and YFSETQ. The CDR3 loop is CASSLSGGTHNEQFF. The DNA for the CDR3 is TGCGCCAGCAGCTTAAGTGGGGGGACCCACAATGAGCAGTTCTTC.

This clonotype was counted at least ten times. The V call is TRBV29-1, the J call TRBJ1-1, with a tentative D call TRBD1 (5 bases). Germline CDR1 is SQVTM and CDR2 is ANQGSEA. The V end was cut by 1 base, the J end by 4 bases, with 10 bases between. The CDR3 spans 13 residues. The CDR3 protein is CSVEVGTFTEAFF. Here the CDR3 DNA reads TGCAGCGTTGAAGTCGGGACCTTCACTGAAGCTTTCTTT.

There are a few counts of this clonotype. The V and J genes are TRBV12-3 or TRBV12-4 and TRBJ2-1; 12 bases map to TRBD2. The CDR3 is 17 amino acids. Trimming at V came to 3 bases and at J to 6 bases, leaving 9 bases not matched to a gene. In nucleotides, the CDR3 is TGTGCCAGCAGTTTGGCACTCCCTAGCGGGGGGGGCAATGAGCAGTTCTTC. Its translation is CASSLALPSGGGNEQFF.

This clonotype was observed many times. CDR3 sequence: CASRALATQTQYF. As DNA, the CDR3 is TGTGCCAGCAGGGCCCTAGCGACACAGACCCAGTACTTC. The chain couples TRBV27 to TRBJ2-5; weak D call: TRBD2 (6 bases). The length of the CDR3 is 13 residues. Deletions cut 6 bases from V and 6 bases from J, with 14 bases between. From germline, CDR1 is MNHEY and CDR2 SMNVEV (reference sequence).